The 8 T cell receptor beta chains reported below all come from one sample, sequenced in a study of blood T cell repertoires in COVID-19. TCRdb keeps only in-frame clones here, not all; method: immunoSEQ multiplex PCR. Of 280,000 or so clones listed, around 90% are singletons. Material for sequencing was PBMCs or T cells enriched from blood (not recorded which). The source of these receptors is a middle-aged woman who had recovered from COVID-19.

This chain joins TRBV24-1 and TRBJ2-1; TRBD2 matches at 12 bases. J was trimmed by 10 bases and V by 4 bases; bases with no gene match: 13. The length of the CDR3 is 17 residues. Germline assignment: CDR1 KGHDR and CDR2 SFDVKD. This CDR3 is CATSDPRASGREGEQFF. Written as DNA, the CDR3 is TGTGCCACCAGTGACCCACGGGCTAGCGGGAGGGAAGGGGAGCAGTTCTTC.

The chain links TRBV7-2 to TRBJ2-3, with D unclear. Germline V CDR1 and CDR2: SGHTA, FQGNSA. The CDR3 is made up of 13 amino acids. Trimming removed 8 bases at V and 0 bases at J, with 9 bases between. Here the CDR3 reads CASGAPSTDTQYF. CDR3 in DNA: TGTGCCAGCGGAGCACCTAGCACAGATACGCAGTATTTT. Using reference TRBV7-2 and TRBJ2-3 for the parts outside the CDR3, the full variable domain is GAGVSQSPSNKVTEKGKDVELRCDPISGHTALYWYRQSLGQGLEFLIYFQGNSAPDKSGLPSDRFSAERTGGSVSTLTIQRTQQEDSAVYLCASGAPSTDTQYFGPGTRLTVL.

V usage is TRBV9 and J usage is TRBJ2-7, with D unclear. From germline, CDR1 is SGDLS and CDR2 YYNGEE. Trimming took off 4 bases at V and 3 bases at J, with 8 bases between the two ends. The CDR3 is 12 amino acids. Here the CDR3 DNA reads TGTGCCAGCAGCCCCACTGGCTACGAGCAGTACTTC. Protein sequence: CASSPTGYEQYF. Using reference TRBV9 and TRBJ2-7 for the parts outside the CDR3, the full variable domain is DSGVTQTPKHLITATGQRVTLRCSPRSGDLSVYWYQQSLDQGLQFLIQYYNGEERAKGNILERFSAQQFPDLHSELNLSSLELGDSALYFCASSPTGYEQYFGPGTRLTVT.

This clone was detected a few times. The V call is TRBV28, the J call TRBJ1-2; 8 nucleotides agree with TRBD1. The CDR3 consists of 15 residues. Germline V lookup: CDR1 MDHEN, CDR2 SYDVKM. The J segment lost 8 bases and the V segment lost 5 bases, leaving 13 bases of the junction unmatched. The CDR3, as DNA: TGTGCCAGCAGTATCTCACGGACAGGGTACAGCGGCTACACCTTC. Translating gives CASSISRTGYSGYTF.

This chain connects TRBV18 to TRBJ2-7, with 11 bases aligning to TRBD2. The CDR3 runs to 19 residues. The germline gives CDR1 KGHSH, CDR2 LQKENI. V shed 3 bases and J 5 bases; nucleotides not matched to a gene: 18. As DNA, the CDR3 is TGTGCCAGCTCACCTCAGGGTGTAGCGGGAGGGCCGTCGGAGGACGAGCAGTACTTC. It yields the protein CASSPQGVAGGPSEDEQYF.

The chain links TRBV28 to TRBJ1-2, with a possible D match to TRBD1 (5 bases). Germline values: CDR1 MDHEN, CDR2 SYDVKM. The CDR3 has 14 amino acids. Between the trimmed V and J ends, which lost 4 bases and 4 bases, there was a span of 13 bases. In nucleotides, the CDR3 is TGTGCCAGCAGTTCCGGGGGTCAACCCTATGGCTACACCTTC. Protein: CASSSGGQPYGYTF.

This chain joins TRBV6-5 and TRBJ1-5; D perhaps matches TRBD1 (5 bases). The CDR3 contains 16 residues. The germline V gene has CDR1 MNHEY and CDR2 SVGAGI. V lost 0 bases, J lost 10 bases, and 19 bases lay in between. CDR3 sequence (DNA): TGTGCCAGCAGTTACTCCCAGGGATGGGCTCCCCAACCCCAGCATTTT. Protein sequence: CASSYSQGWAPQPQHF.

J is TRBJ1-2 and V is TRBV12-3 or TRBV12-4, with a tentative D call TRBD1 (5 bases). This CDR3 region has 12 residues. V shed 3 bases and J shed 8 bases, with 10 bases lying between them. CDR3: CASSFGQAGYTF. In nucleotides, the CDR3 is TGTGCCAGCAGTTTTGGACAAGCCGGCTACACCTTC.